A selection of T cell receptor beta chains follows, all from one sample in a study of CD8 T cells in ankylosing spondylitis. TCRdb ran MiXCR on the 5' RACE reads and lists one entry per CDR3 protein. The sample includes about 400,000 distinct CDR3 sequences, more than 20% of them seen just once. Sample: blood, either unsorted or a sorted T cell fraction (not recorded which). The receptors were gathered from a male donor with ankylosing spondylitis or in good health (not recorded which). Both conserved end residues are part of each CDR3. The order of the fields is CDR3 length, D gene, V gene, J gene, clone size, CDR3 DNA, CDR3 protein. The D gene is left open where the match is weak. Clone size is stated in some rows and not others, as once, few, many or a class when expanded.

14	-	TRBV12-3/TRBV12-4	TRBJ2-3	many	TGTGCCAGCGTCGGCGGGGCCCCTACAGATACGCAGTATTTT	CASVGGAPTDTQYF
15	TRBD2	TRBV28	TRBJ2-7	once	TGTGCCAGCACCCCTTCACTAGCGGGTTCCTACGAGCAGTACTTC	CASTPSLAGSYEQYF
11	TRBD1	TRBV27	TRBJ2-7	-	TGTGCCAGTTTATCAGGGGGCGAGCAGTACTTC	CASLSGGEQYF
12	-	TRBV9	TRBJ1-2	-	TGTGCCAGCCAGGGAACCCTTGGGGGCTACACCTTC	CASQGTLGGYTF
13	-	TRBV20-1	TRBJ2-7	-	TGCAGTGCTAGAGCGCCGGGTACCTACGAGCAGTACTTC	CSARAPGTYEQYF
15	-	TRBV7-9	TRBJ2-3	-	TGTGCCAGCAGCCTCCGACAGTCTAGCACAGATACGCAGTATTTT	CASSLRQSSTDTQYF
13	-	TRBV12-3/TRBV12-4	TRBJ1-4	-	TGTGCCAGCAGTCCCCAGAGGAATGAAAAACTGTTTTTT	CASSPQRNEKLFF
15	-	TRBV12-3/TRBV12-4	TRBJ2-7	-	TGTGCCAGCAGTTTAGTTGTGGTGGGGGCAAGAGAGCAGTACTTC	CASSLVVVGAREQYF
14	-	TRBV6-5	TRBJ2-1	few	TGTGCCAGCAGTTATTCCGGGCCACACAATGAGCAGTTCTTC	CASSYSGPHNEQFF
13	TRBD2	TRBV15	TRBJ2-7	-	TGTGCCACCAGCGCGGGGGAAAGCTACGAGCAGTACTTC	CATSAGESYEQYF
12	-	TRBV12-3/TRBV12-4	TRBJ1-2	-	TGTGCCAGCAGATCCGAGGGATCCGGCTACACCTTC	CASRSEGSGYTF
16	-	TRBV2	TRBJ1-6	few	TGTGCCAGCAGTGGTTACAGGGAGGGTATGGATTCACCCCTCCACTTT	CASSGYREGMDSPLHF
13	-	TRBV30	TRBJ1-1	few	TGTGCCTGGAGAGGCAGGGAGAACACTGAAGCTTTCTTT	CAWRGRENTEAFF
17	TRBD1	TRBV6-1	TRBJ1-5	-	TGTGCCAGCAGTGAGTTTAGGGGGCGAGGGAGCAATCAGCCCCAGCATTTT	CASSEFRGRGSNQPQHF
15	TRBD2	TRBV19	TRBJ2-1	few	TGTGCCAGTAGTATTACCGGGGGGGCTGGAAATGAGCAGTTCTTC	CASSITGGAGNEQFF
14	TRBD1	TRBV15	TRBJ2-7	-	TGTGCCACCAGCAGACCTATGACAGGGGTCGAGCAGTACTTC	CATSRPMTGVEQYF
17	-	TRBV3-1	TRBJ2-5	-	TGTGCCAGCAGCCAAGAGATCCAGATAACCCCCCAAGAGACCCAGTACTTC	CASSQEIQITPQETQYF
12	-	TRBV12-3/TRBV12-4	TRBJ2-1	few	TGTGCCAGCACCCATTATAGTCAAGAGCAGTTCTTC	CASTHYSQEQFF
14	TRBD1	TRBV5-6	TRBJ2-1	few	TGTGCCAGCAGCTTCGGACAGGGGGCGAATGAGCAGTTCTTC	CASSFGQGANEQFF
12	-	TRBV12-3/TRBV12-4	TRBJ2-7	-	TGTGCCAGGGTAGGTAGAACCTACGAGCAGTACTTC	CARVGRTYEQYF
17	-	TRBV12-3/TRBV12-4	TRBJ2-3	many	TGTGCCAGCAGTCTCACACCGCCCTCGATGAGCTTCGATACGCAGTATTTT	CASSLTPPSMSFDTQYF
14	TRBD1	TRBV5-5	TRBJ2-5	few	TGTGCCAGCAGCACCGGACAGGGTAGAAAGACCCAGTACTTC	CASSTGQGRKTQYF
14	TRBD1	TRBV6-2/TRBV6-3	TRBJ1-1	many	TGTGCCAGCAGCCGACAGGGACTGAACACTGAAGCTTTCTTT	CASSRQGLNTEAFF
15	TRBD2	TRBV19	TRBJ2-5	few	TGTGCCAGTAGCCCTGCGGGGACGGGGGGAGAGACCCAGTACTTC	CASSPAGTGGETQYF
14	TRBD1	TRBV14	TRBJ2-7	few	TGTGCCAGCAGCCCGGGACAGCTCTCCTACGAGCAGTACTTC	CASSPGQLSYEQYF
13	-	TRBV29-1	TRBJ2-7	few	TGCAGCGTTGAAGAGGGGAGCGGAGTCGAGCAGTACTTC	CSVEEGSGVEQYF
15	-	TRBV12-3/TRBV12-4	TRBJ2-6	-	TGTGCCAGCAGGCCCGGGGCCTCTGGGGCCAACGTCCTGACTTTC	CASRPGASGANVLTF
16	TRBD2	TRBV7-9	TRBJ2-2	few	TGTGCCAGCAGCCCCACTAGCGGGGGGGCCACCGGGGAGCTGTTTTTT	CASSPTSGGATGELFF
12	-	TRBV29-1	TRBJ2-2	-	TGCAGCGTTGTGGGGTGGACCGGGGAGCTGTTTTTT	CSVVGWTGELFF
14	TRBD2	TRBV7-9	TRBJ2-7	few	TGTGCCAGCAGCCCGGGACTAGCGCGTCTCGAGCAGTACTTC	CASSPGLARLEQYF
13	TRBD1	TRBV30	TRBJ2-1	few	TGTTCAGGACAGGGGGATTCCTACAATGAGCAGTTCTTC	CSGQGDSYNEQFF
15	-	TRBV7-9	TRBJ2-4	few	TGTGCCAGCAGCCCCCTCCAATTAGCCAAAAACATTCAGTACTTC	CASSPLQLAKNIQYF
13	-	TRBV30	TRBJ2-1	few	TGTGTATCCACCTCCACGCAAAACAATGAGCAGTTCTTC	CVSTSTQNNEQFF
13	TRBD2	TRBV20-1	TRBJ2-4	once	TGCAGTGCTAGAGTGCGGGGGGCGAACATTCAGTACTTC	CSARVRGANIQYF